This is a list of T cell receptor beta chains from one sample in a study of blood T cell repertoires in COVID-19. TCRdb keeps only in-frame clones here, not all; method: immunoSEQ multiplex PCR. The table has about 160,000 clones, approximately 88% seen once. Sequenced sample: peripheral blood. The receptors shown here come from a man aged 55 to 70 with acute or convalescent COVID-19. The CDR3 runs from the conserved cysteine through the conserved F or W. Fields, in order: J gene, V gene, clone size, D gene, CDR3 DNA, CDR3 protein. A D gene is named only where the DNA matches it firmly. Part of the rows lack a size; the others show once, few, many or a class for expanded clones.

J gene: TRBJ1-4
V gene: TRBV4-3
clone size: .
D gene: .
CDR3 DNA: TGCGCCAGCAGCCAAAGGGCAACAGGGAGAGGTGAAAAACTGTTTTTT
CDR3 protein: CASSQRATGRGEKLFF

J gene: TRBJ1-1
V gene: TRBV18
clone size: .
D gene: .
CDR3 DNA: TGTGCCAGCTCACCGTGGGGAGGGGGGATGGGACAAATGAACACTGAAGCTTTCTTT
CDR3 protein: CASSPWGGGMGQMNTEAFF

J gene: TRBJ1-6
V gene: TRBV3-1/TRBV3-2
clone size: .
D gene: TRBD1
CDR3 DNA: TGTGCCAGCAGCCCCCCGACAGGGGGCCCCTCACCCCTCCACTTT
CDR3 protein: CASSPPTGGPSPLHF

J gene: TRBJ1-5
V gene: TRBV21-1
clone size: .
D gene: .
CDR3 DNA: TGTGCCAGCAGTACGTCCCGGCAGCCCCAGCATTTT
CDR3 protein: CASSTSRQPQHF

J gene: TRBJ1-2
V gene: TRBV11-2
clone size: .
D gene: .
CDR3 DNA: TGTGCCAGCAGCCCCAGTCCGGACCTCCGGGGTTACGGCTACACCTTC
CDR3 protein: CASSPSPDLRGYGYTF

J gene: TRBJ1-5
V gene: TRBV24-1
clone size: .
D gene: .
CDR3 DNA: TGTGCCACCAGTCGCAGCGACCGTTATCAGCCCCAGCATTTT
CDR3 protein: CATSRSDRYQPQHF

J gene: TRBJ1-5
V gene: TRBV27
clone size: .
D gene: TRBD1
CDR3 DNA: TGTGCCAGCAAAGGACAGGGGGATCAGCCCCAGCATTTT
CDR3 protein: CASKGQGDQPQHF

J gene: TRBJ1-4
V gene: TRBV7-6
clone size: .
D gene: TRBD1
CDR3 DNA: TGTGCCAGCAGCTTTGGGACAGGGGGTAATGAAAAACTGTTTTTT
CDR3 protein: CASSFGTGGNEKLFF

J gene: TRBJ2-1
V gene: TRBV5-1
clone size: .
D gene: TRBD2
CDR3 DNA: TGCGCCAGCAGCTTGGGGGGACTACGGGTTGAGCAGTTCTTC
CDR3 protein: CASSLGGLRVEQFF

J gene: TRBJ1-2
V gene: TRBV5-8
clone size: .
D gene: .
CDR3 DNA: TGTGCCAGCAGCCGAGCGGCAAGCAGGGGATATGGCTACACCTTC
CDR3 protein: CASSRAASRGYGYTF

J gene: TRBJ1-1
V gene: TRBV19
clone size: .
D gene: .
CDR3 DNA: TGTGCCTCATCCACGGGTGGGAGGACTGAAGCTTTCTTT
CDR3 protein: CASSTGGRTEAFF

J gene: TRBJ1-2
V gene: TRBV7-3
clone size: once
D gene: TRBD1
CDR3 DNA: TGTGCCAGCAGCTTGAGAGGACAGGGCGTGGGTGGCTACACCTTC
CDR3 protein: CASSLRGQGVGGYTF

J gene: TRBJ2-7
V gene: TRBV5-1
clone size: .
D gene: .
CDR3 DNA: TGCGCCAGCAGCTTGGAAGGGAGGTACGCCTACGAGCAGTACTTC
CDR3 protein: CASSLEGRYAYEQYF

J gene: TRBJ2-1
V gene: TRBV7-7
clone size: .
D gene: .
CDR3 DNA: TGTGCTAGCAGCTCAATTTCAACGAGTGATGAGCAGTTCTTC
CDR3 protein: CASSSISTSDEQFF

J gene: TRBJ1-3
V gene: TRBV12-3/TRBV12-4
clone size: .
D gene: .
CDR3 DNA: TGTGCCAGCAGCCTACGAAACACCATATATTTT
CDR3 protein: CASSLRNTIYF

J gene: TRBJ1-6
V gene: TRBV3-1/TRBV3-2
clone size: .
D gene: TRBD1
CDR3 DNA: TGTGCCAGCAGCGTGGGGTTGGGACAGGGGGCCTCCTATAATTCACCCCTCCACTTT
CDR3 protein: CASSVGLGQGASYNSPLHF